The next 28 T cell receptor beta chains were all read from a single sample in a study of resident and recirculating memory T cells in vitiligo. TCRdb's table, derived via immunoSEQ multiplex PCR, lists solely in-frame clones and lacks some. The sample lists roughly 80,000 clones, about 90% seen once, with approximately 5.4% in the top ten. The sequenced sample was blood. Every receptor here comes from a male donor with vitiligo.

The chain has TRBV6-5 and TRBJ1-2; a possible D gene is TRBD1 (5 bases). The V gene's germline CDR1 is MNHEY and CDR2 SVGAGI. The CDR3 loop spans 13 amino acids. V was pared by 2 bases and J by 8 bases, with 12 bases between. The CDR3 reads CASSYARVRGYTF. As DNA, the CDR3 is TGTGCCAGCAGTTACGCCAGGGTGAGGGGCTACACCTTC.

The V gene is TRBV4-1, the J gene TRBJ1-1, with TRBD1 identical over 8 bases. CDR1 MGHRA and CDR2 YSYEKL come from the germline V gene. The CDR3 is 16 amino acids. V trimming: 0 bases; J trimming: 0 bases; junction bases outside the gene matches: 3. The CDR3 reads CASSQEGQALNTEAFF. The CDR3 bases are TGCGCCAGCAGCCAAGAGGGACAGGCTCTGAACACTGAAGCTTTCTTT.

The chain is built from TRBV30 and TRBJ1-5; the match to TRBD1 covers 7 bases. Germline CDR1 and CDR2: GTSNPN and SVGIG (reference sequence). V lost 0 bases, J lost 7 bases, and 3 bases stayed unmatched. The CDR3 runs 13 residues. CDR3 DNA: TGTGCCTGGAGTGTACAGGGGCGGCAGCCCCAGCATTTT. Protein product: CAWSVQGRQPQHF.

This rearrangement joins TRBV7-2 to TRBJ2-5, with 16 nucleotides matching TRBD2. V was pared by 4 bases and J by 6 bases, with 5 bases of the junction left unmatched. This CDR3 has 16 amino acids. Germline V gene data show CDR1 as SGHTA and CDR2 as FQGNSA. The chain's CDR3 is CASSSGLAGGGKTQYF. CDR3 in DNA: TGTGCCAGCAGCTCGGGACTAGCGGGAGGGGGCAAGACCCAGTACTTC. Using reference TRBV7-2 and TRBJ2-5 for the parts outside the CDR3, the full variable domain is GAGVSQSPSNKVTEKGKDVELRCDPISGHTALYWYRQSLGQGLEFLIYFQGNSAPDKSGLPSDRFSAERTGGSVSTLTIQRTQQEDSAVYLCASSSGLAGGGKTQYFGPGTRLLVL.

V usage is TRBV9 and J usage is TRBJ2-1, with 8 bases fitting TRBD2. Per the germline V gene, CDR1 is SGDLS and CDR2 is YYNGEE. The CDR3 runs to 16 residues. After removal of 2 bases from V and 1 base from J, the junction contained 5 bases not matched to a gene. The CDR3 bases are TGTGCCAGCAGCGTCGGGCCTAGCGGGTCCTACAATGAGCAGTTCTTC. Amino acids: CASSVGPSGSYNEQFF.

The gene calls are TRBV5-4 and TRBJ1-1, with D perhaps TRBD1 (6 bases). The V end lost 2 bases, the J end lost 3 bases, and 11 bases lay between the germline ends. The germline V gene has CDR1 SGHNT and CDR2 YYREEE (reference sequence). The CDR3 length is 14 residues. CDR3 in amino acids: CASSFFNRDTEAFF. The CDR3 nucleotides read TGTGCCAGCAGCTTCTTTAACAGGGACACTGAAGCTTTCTTT.

This chain uses TRBV6-6 with TRBJ1-3; the D is unclear. CDR3 length: 12 amino acids. Trimming took 2 bases from V and 8 from J, leaving 7 bases between them. Per germline, CDR1 MNHNY and CDR2 SVGAGI (reference sequence). This CDR3 is CASSYGRDTIYF. The CDR3, as DNA: TGTGCCAGCAGTTACGGGCGGGACACCATATATTTT.

CDR3 in amino acids: CASSEARLGQYF. The CDR3 coding sequence is TGTGCCAGCAGTGAAGCGCGGCTGGGGCAGTATTTT. This chain uses TRBV2 with TRBJ2-3; D not certain. CDR3 length equals 12 residues. Germline V CDR1 and CDR2: SNHLY, FYNNEI. V was shortened by 0 bases and J by 11 bases, with 9 bases between the two germline ends.

V is TRBV9 and J is TRBJ2-1; maybe TRBD2 (6 bases). The CDR3 has 14 residues. Germline V gene sequence: CDR1 SGDLS, CDR2 YYNGEE. Trimming took 0 bases from V and 8 from J, leaving 12 bases between them. CDR3 nucleotide sequence: TGTGCCAGCAGCGTAGCTTGGAGGGTCGATGAGCAGTTCTTC. Residues: CASSVAWRVDEQFF.

The chain links TRBV28 to TRBJ2-1, with 8 bases matching TRBD2. V dropped 6 bases and J dropped 3; count of bases not matched to a gene: 7. Germline assignment: CDR1 MDHEN and CDR2 SYDVKM. This CDR3 has 15 amino acids. CDR3 DNA: TGTGCCAGCAGGCGGTATCGGGAGGGCTACAATGAGCAGTTCTTC. As protein: CASRRYREGYNEQFF.

The gene calls are TRBV18 and TRBJ2-7, with D perhaps TRBD2 (6 bases). This CDR3 spans 16 amino acids. CDR1 and CDR2 (germline): KGHSH, LQKENI. Trimming stripped 6 bases from V and 2 bases from J, with 20 bases between. CDR3 nucleotide sequence: TGTGCCAGCTCCCCGGAGGGACGACCGGTCACCTACGAGCAGTACTTC. This translates into CASSPEGRPVTYEQYF.

This chain connects TRBV7-8 to TRBJ2-1; tentative D call: TRBD2 (6 bases). Per the germline V gene, CDR1 is SGHVS and CDR2 is FQNEAQ. The CDR3 consists of 13 residues. Trimming took 5 bases from V and 8 from J, leaving 13 bases between them. The CDR3 spells CASSPREPYEQFF. The DNA of the CDR3 is TGTGCCAGCAGCCCGCGGGAACCCTATGAGCAGTTCTTC.

The V gene is TRBV4-1, the J gene TRBJ2-7; D possibly corresponds to TRBD1 (6 bases). CDR1 and CDR2 from the germline V gene are MGHRA and YSYEKL. The CDR3 is 15 residues long. Trimming shortened V by 5 bases and J by 4 bases, and 18 bases separated the two germline ends. The CDR3 here is CASSAPGRGSYEQYF. CDR3 in DNA: TGCGCCAGCAGCGCCCCTGGCAGGGGTTCGTACGAGCAGTACTTC.

This chain joins TRBV27 and TRBJ1-4, with TRBD1 as a possible D gene (5 bases). Germline V gene lookup returns CDR1 MNHEY and CDR2 SMNVEV (reference sequence). The CDR3 has 18 residues. V lost 6 bases and J lost 0, with 20 bases in between. CDR3 nucleotides: TGTGCCAGCAGCCACACAGGCTACAGTCTTGCAACTAATGAAAAACTGTTTTTT. Amino acid sequence: CASSHTGYSLATNEKLFF. Filled out from reference TRBV27 and TRBJ1-4, the complete variable domain reads EAQVTQNPRYLITVTGKKLTVTCSQNMNHEYMSWYRQDPGLGLRQIYYSMNVEVTDKGDVPEGYKVSRKEKRNFPLILESPSPNQTSLYFCASSHTGYSLATNEKLFFGSGTQLSVL.

The chain couples TRBV27 to TRBJ2-2, with 8 nucleotides matching TRBD1. The V gene end was trimmed by 3 bases and the J gene end by 1 base; junction bases not matched to a gene: 10. The length of the CDR3 is 18 residues. Germline CDR1 is MNHEY and CDR2 is SMNVEV (reference sequence). This CDR3 is CASSLPPWGTGNTGELFF. The CDR3 DNA is TGTGCCAGCAGTTTGCCGCCCTGGGGGACAGGGAACACCGGGGAGCTGTTTTTT.

V and J are TRBV28 and TRBJ1-5; D remains ambiguous. Trimming left V 8 bases short and J 3 bases short, with 20 bases between. The CDR3 sequence is 16 residues long. In germline, CDR1 is MDHEN, CDR2 SYDVKM. CDR3 in amino acids: CASQVRFRRNNQPQHF. CDR3 nucleotide sequence: TGTGCCAGCCAAGTTCGGTTTAGGAGAAACAATCAGCCCCAGCATTTT.

This chain joins TRBV5-1 and TRBJ2-7; 9 bases are a match to TRBD2. The V gene end was trimmed by 2 bases and the J gene end by 2 bases; junction bases not matched to a gene: 5. The CDR3 is 15 residues long. The germline V gene has CDR1 SGHRS and CDR2 YFSETQ. The CDR3, as DNA: TGCGCCAGCAGCTTAGCTAGCGGGACTCCCTACGAGCAGTACTTC. Translation gives CASSLASGTPYEQYF.

This chain uses TRBV4-2 with TRBJ1-5; D is ambiguous. The CDR3 consists of 15 residues. V was trimmed by 0 bases and J by 1 base, leaving 7 bases between them. The V gene's germline CDR1 is LGHNA and CDR2 YNFKEQ. The CDR3 reads CASSQEEQSNQPQHF. The CDR3 DNA follows: TGTGCCAGCAGCCAAGAAGAACAGAGCAATCAGCCCCAGCATTTT.

This sequence joins TRBV27 and TRBJ2-1; TRBD2 is a possible D gene (6 bases). Germline CDR1 and CDR2: MNHEY and SMNVEV (reference sequence). The V gene lost 3 bases and the J gene lost 0 bases, with 9 bases spanning the gap. CDR3 length equals 15 residues. CDR3 nucleotides: TGTGCCAGCAGTTTCGGGAGCCGCTCCTACAATGAGCAGTTCTTC. Its protein is CASSFGSRSYNEQFF.

The chain employs TRBV2 and TRBJ1-4; no reliable D call. This CDR3 region has 14 residues. Trimming shortened V by 4 bases and J by 5 bases, and 11 bases separated the two germline ends. Germline V CDR1 and CDR2: SNHLY, FYNNEI. The CDR3 region is CASSVRRVNEKLFF. The CDR3 DNA reads as TGTGCCAGCAGTGTGAGGCGGGTGAATGAAAAACTGTTTTTT.

The chain has TRBV11-3 and TRBJ2-1; perhaps TRBD2 as D (5 bases). The germline gives CDR1 SGHNT, CDR2 YENEEA. CDR3 length: 15 residues. V was trimmed by 6 bases and J by 5 bases, leaving 17 bases between them. The CDR3 sequence: CASSPFGFGNNEQFF. The CDR3 DNA reads TGTGCCAGCAGTCCTTTCGGATTCGGGAACAATGAGCAGTTCTTC.

V gene TRBV28 combines with J gene TRBJ2-5, with 9 bases matching TRBD2. The CDR3 length is 17 residues. In germline, CDR1 is MDHEN, CDR2 SYDVKM. The ends lost 6 bases at V and 2 bases at J; junction bases unmatched: 13. The CDR3 DNA follows: TGTGCCAGCAGGCAACTTCCTACTAGCGGGTCGCAAGAGACCCAGTACTTC. Translating gives CASRQLPTSGSQETQYF.

Remarks on this clone: The same CDR3 arises from other DNA sequences in this sample as well. The chain carries TRBV2 and TRBJ2-7; D gene unclear. V lost 3 bases and J 3 bases, leaving 3 bases between the germline ends. This CDR3 region has 11 residues. CDR1 and CDR2 (germline): SNHLY, FYNNEI. The CDR3 region is CASSDSYEQYF. The CDR3 region has the DNA TGTGCCAGCAGTGACAGCTACGAGCAGTACTTC.

The count of this clone is one. The chain employs TRBV6-1 and TRBJ1-5, with 8 bases aligning to TRBD1. This CDR3 has 15 amino acids. Germline lookup yields CDR1 MNHNS and CDR2 SASEGT. V was clipped by 8 bases and J by 2 bases; unmatched bases: 8. The CDR3 DNA reads as TGTGCCAGCGCGGACAGGGTATGGGGCAATCAGCCCCAGCATTTT. This codes for CASADRVWGNQPQHF.

V is TRBV10-3 and J is TRBJ1-4; D may be TRBD1 (6 bases). CDR1 and CDR2 (germline): ENHRY, SYGVKD. The CDR3 consists of 12 residues. V was shortened by 4 bases and J by 6 bases, with 6 bases between the two germline ends. The DNA of the CDR3 is TGTGCCATCAGTGGGACAGATGAAAAACTGTTTTTT. Translating gives CAISGTDEKLFF.

The J gene is TRBJ2-6, the V gene TRBV19; a weak D match, TRBD1 (10 bases). Trimming took off 9 bases at V and 0 bases at J, with 30 bases between the two ends. The CDR3 length is 21 residues. CDR1 and CDR2 (germline): LNHDA, SQIVND (reference sequence). CDR3: CASQDRGQGGRANSGANVLTF. CDR3 coding DNA: TGTGCCAGCCAAGACAGGGGGCAGGGCGGGAGGGCTAACTCTGGGGCCAACGTCCTGACTTTC.

The CDR3 loop reads CASSPGPNLLYGYTF. CDR3 DNA sequence: TGTGCCAGCAGCCCAGGGCCCAACCTTCTATATGGCTACACCTTC. The chain joins TRBV13 to TRBJ1-2; weak D call: TRBD1 (5 bases). Between the trimmed V and J ends, which lost 5 bases and 5 bases, there was a span of 18 bases. The CDR3 runs to 15 residues. CDR1 is PRHDT and CDR2 is FYEKMQ in the germline V gene (reference sequence).

The chain couples TRBV11-2 to TRBJ2-1; 7 nucleotides line up with TRBD2. J gave up 5 bases and V 5 bases, and 9 bases lay outside the gene matches. Germline V lookup: CDR1 SGHAT, CDR2 FQNNGV. The CDR3 contains 15 residues. CDR3 sequence: CASSPSGVRNNEQFF. The CDR3 region has the DNA TGTGCCAGCAGCCCAAGCGGGGTTCGAAACAATGAGCAGTTCTTC.